This is a list of T cell receptor beta chains from one sample in a study of cytomegalovirus exposure and HLA in healthy donors. TCRdb keeps only in-frame clones here, not all; method: immunoSEQ multiplex PCR. The data hold over 75,000 clones, with under 75% observed a single time. The sequencing sample was made of PBMCs. All receptors derive from a human donor in good health. Each CDR3 is given with its conserved first and last residue. A D gene is named only where the DNA matches it firmly. Not all rows give a size; the values are once, few, many and, for expanded clones, a class.

v_call	j_call	clone_size	d_call	cdr3_nt	cdr3_aa
TRBV2	TRBJ2-7	once	NA	TGTGCCAGCAGAAGACATTCAGGGAAATCGGACTACGAGCAGTACTTC	CASRRHSGKSDYEQYF
TRBV9	TRBJ1-2	NA	TRBD1	TGTGCCAGCAGCGTTCATGCTCAGGGGGCGGATGGCTACACCTTC	CASSVHAQGADGYTF
TRBV6-1	TRBJ1-2	NA	TRBD1	TGTGCCAGCAGTGAACGACAGGGTAATGATGGCTACACCTTC	CASSERQGNDGYTF
TRBV7-7	TRBJ1-1	NA	NA	TGTGCTAGCAGCTATCGGTTGAACACTGAAGCTTTCTTT	CASSYRLNTEAFF
TRBV15	TRBJ1-2	NA	TRBD1	TGTGCCACCAGCAGAGGGGGACAGGGCGATGGCTACACCTTC	CATSRGGQGDGYTF
TRBV13	TRBJ2-4	NA	TRBD1	TGTGCCAGCAGCTTAGGGATAGGGACAGGAAACATTCAGTACTTC	CASSLGIGTGNIQYF
TRBV9	TRBJ1-4	few	NA	TGTGCCAGCAGTTGGGGGGGCGTGGGTGAAAAACTGTTTTTT	CASSWGGVGEKLFF
TRBV7-2	TRBJ1-2	NA	TRBD1	TGTGCCAGCAGCCTGGGACAGTATGGCTACACCTTC	CASSLGQYGYTF
TRBV11-2	TRBJ2-7	NA	NA	TGTGCCAGCAGCTTAGATCGGACCAGGGAAAGCGAGCAGTACTTC	CASSLDRTRESEQYF
TRBV5-6	TRBJ1-2	few	NA	TGTGCCAGCAGCTTGGTTGGGAGTTTGTATGGCTACACCTTC	CASSLVGSLYGYTF
TRBV2	TRBJ2-1	NA	TRBD1	TGTGCCAGCGTCGGACAGGGTACTAATGAGCAGTTCTTC	CASVGQGTNEQFF
TRBV19	TRBJ2-2	NA	NA	TGTGCCAGTAGTCCGGGACATCTCACCGGGGAGCTGTTTTTT	CASSPGHLTGELFF
TRBV11-2	TRBJ2-5	few	NA	TGTGCCAGCAGCTTAGCAGGGAATGGGGAGACCCAGTACTTC	CASSLAGNGETQYF
TRBV4-1	TRBJ1-3	few	NA	TGCGCCAGCAGCCAGGCCGGGACTTGGGGAAACACCATATATTTT	CASSQAGTWGNTIYF
TRBV7-6	TRBJ2-2	NA	TRBD1	TGTGCCAGCAGTCATCGGACAGGGGTCACCGGGGAGCTGTTTTTT	CASSHRTGVTGELFF
TRBV5-1	TRBJ2-7	NA	TRBD1	TGCGCCAGCAGCTTCCAGGGGGTTCCCTACGAGCAGTACTTC	CASSFQGVPYEQYF
TRBV30	TRBJ2-7	NA	NA	TGTGCCTGGAGTGTACGGGGGTACGAGCAGTACTTC	CAWSVRGYEQYF
TRBV29-1	TRBJ2-1	NA	TRBD1	TGCAGCGTCCAACGGGACAGGGGGTACAATGAGCAGTTCTTC	CSVQRDRGYNEQFF
TRBV7-2	TRBJ1-6	NA	NA	TGTGCCAGCAGCTTGGAGGTTCCACCCCTCCACTTT	CASSLEVPPLHF
TRBV5-4	TRBJ2-5	NA	TRBD2	TGTGCCAGCAGCTTCCCTTTTGGCAGCGGGGGGTTGGAAGAGACCCAGTACTTC	CASSFPFGSGGLEETQYF
TRBV7-3	TRBJ2-6	NA	TRBD2	TGTGTCAGCAGCTTAGTTCCGGGACTAGGGGCCAACGTCCTGACTTTC	CVSSLVPGLGANVLTF
TRBV5-4	TRBJ1-1	NA	TRBD1	TGTGCCAGCAGTCTACCTACAGGGGGAAACACTGAAGCTTTCTTT	CASSLPTGGNTEAFF
TRBV27	TRBJ2-2	NA	NA	TGTGCCAGCAGTCCATACAGAAACACCGGGGAGCTGTTTTTT	CASSPYRNTGELFF
TRBV5-1	TRBJ2-1	NA	TRBD2	TGCGCCAGCAGCCGACCGGGGGGGCCGAACAATGAGCAGTTCTTC	CASSRPGGPNNEQFF
TRBV5-1	TRBJ1-1	NA	TRBD1	TGCGCCACCCAGAAGGGACAGGGGCCCAACACTGAAGCTTTCTTT	CATQKGQGPNTEAFF
TRBV15	TRBJ2-5	NA	TRBD2	TGTGCCACCGGAACTTTCGGGACTAGCGGGGGGGTGCGGCAAGAGACCCAGTACTTC	CATGTFGTSGGVRQETQYF
TRBV9	TRBJ2-3	NA	NA	TGTGCCAGCAGCGTAGCGTGGCGGGCAGATACGCAGTATTTT	CASSVAWRADTQYF
TRBV19	TRBJ1-3	few	TRBD1	TGTGCCAGTAGTATTTTACAGGGGCCTAGCTCTGGAAACACCATATATTTT	CASSILQGPSSGNTIYF
TRBV6-1	TRBJ1-2	NA	NA	TGTGCCAGCAGTGCCCGACTGACGAGCAACTATGGCTACACCTTC	CASSARLTSNYGYTF
TRBV14	TRBJ2-5	NA	NA	TGTGCCAGCAGCCAATATGAGACCCAGTACTTC	CASSQYETQYF
TRBV7-3	TRBJ2-1	NA	NA	TGTGCCAGCAGCCCGGGGTGGAGTGACAATGAGCAGTTCTTC	CASSPGWSDNEQFF
TRBV2	TRBJ2-7	NA	NA	TGTGCCAGCAGTACAGGGTTACCCTACGAGCAGTACTTC	CASSTGLPYEQYF
TRBV4-2	TRBJ2-2	NA	NA	TGTGCCAGCAGCCTGTCTATGAACACCGGGGAGCTGTTTTTT	CASSLSMNTGELFF
TRBV6-4	TRBJ1-2	NA	NA	TGTGCCAGCAGTGCCGAACAGGGAAACTATGGCTACACCTTC	CASSAEQGNYGYTF
TRBV7-9	TRBJ2-3	few	NA	TGTGCCAGCAGCTTAGCGGGGGGTAGTAGAGATACGCAGTATTTT	CASSLAGGSRDTQYF
TRBV14	TRBJ1-1	NA	NA	TGTGCCAGCAGCCCACAGGGTACCCTCCCTGAAGCTTTCTTT	CASSPQGTLPEAFF
TRBV7-6	TRBJ2-1	NA	TRBD2	TGTGCCAGCACCAAATTAACTAGCGGGGTACAGAATGAGCAGTTCTTC	CASTKLTSGVQNEQFF